The source of this T cell receptor beta chain is a study of OX40 agonist ivuxolimab in advanced cancers. The overall study: Given to patients was ivuxolimab, an agonistic anti-OX40 (CD134) antibody. The dose-escalation cohort was approximately 84% male, with a mean age of approximately 61 years, ranging about 23 to 80. Study-level points and caveats: Blood T cells, both CD4+ and CD8+, expanded clonally by week 6 at 0.1 to 3.0 mg/kg. Expanded clones were, on average, more numerous among CD8+ T cells than CD4+.

This clone was picked up a small number of times. Its specificity is unknown. This CDR3 contains 14 residues. V dropped 1 base and J dropped 3 bases, with 7 bases sitting between them. Germline CDR1 is SGHVS and CDR2 is FQNEAQ. Clones were sequenced by immunoSEQ multiplex PCR, and TCRdb holds only the in-frame ones, with some missing. The sample yields about 45,000 clones, approximately 80% seen once. This material consisted of CD4+ or CD8+ T cells sorted from blood, taken in a trial of the OX40 agonist ivuxolimab. The gene calls are TRBV7-8 and TRBJ1-3, with D unclear. The sequence was obtained from an adult with an advanced solid tumor such as melanoma, head and neck, liver or kidney cancer. The CDR3 spells CASSLGGIGNTIYF. The CDR3 DNA is TGTGCCAGCAGCTTAGGTGGGATTGGAAACACCATATATTTT.